This T cell receptor (beta chain) is from a study of T cell changes during pregnancy in multiple sclerosis. Clones were sequenced by immunoSEQ multiplex PCR, and TCRdb holds only the in-frame ones, with some missing. Seen here are approximately 41,000 clones, around 91% observed once, and the top ten hold 8% to 10%. Trimming shortened V by 0 bases and J by 3 bases, and 11 bases separated the two germline ends. The CDR3 is 15 amino acids. Germline lookup yields CDR1 MGHRA and CDR2 YSYEKL. The receptor was isolated from a female donor with multiple sclerosis, enrolled in a pregnancy study. Here the sequenced sample was CD8+ T cells from peripheral blood mononuclear cells, taken in the first trimester of pregnancy. This chain links TRBV4-1 with TRBJ1-2; D ambiguous. Here the CDR3 reads CASSQEILGDYGYTF. The CDR3 DNA follows: TGCGCCAGCAGCCAAGAAATCCTAGGAGACTATGGCTACACCTTC.